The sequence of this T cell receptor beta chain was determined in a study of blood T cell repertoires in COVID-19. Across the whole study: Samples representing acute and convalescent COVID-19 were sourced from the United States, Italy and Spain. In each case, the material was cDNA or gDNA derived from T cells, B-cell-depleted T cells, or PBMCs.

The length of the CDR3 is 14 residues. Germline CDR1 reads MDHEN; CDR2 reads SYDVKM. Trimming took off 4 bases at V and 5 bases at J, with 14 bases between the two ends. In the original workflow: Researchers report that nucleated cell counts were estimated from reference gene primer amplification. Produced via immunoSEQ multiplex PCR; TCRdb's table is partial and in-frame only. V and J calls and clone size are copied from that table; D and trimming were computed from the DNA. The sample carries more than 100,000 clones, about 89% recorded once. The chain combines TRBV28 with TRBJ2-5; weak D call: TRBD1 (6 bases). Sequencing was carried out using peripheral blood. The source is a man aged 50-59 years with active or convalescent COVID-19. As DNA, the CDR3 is TGTGCCAGCAGTTCCCTCAGGGGACGGGAGACCCAGTACTTC. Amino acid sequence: CASSSLRGRETQYF.